The 14 T cell receptor beta chains listed next were all sequenced from one sample in a study of blood T cells in healthy people across ages. Alongside a J-beta primer mix, a sample-barcoded 5' primer served in a second PCR lasting roughly 6 to 11 cycles. TCRdb redid the calling of the 5' RACE reads with MiXCR, one entry per CDR3 protein. Seen here are approximately 880,000 distinct CDR3 sequences, around 49% observed once, and the top ten hold around 15%. Sample: blood. All receptors derive from a man aged 25-45 years in good health.

This clonotype was counted many times. The rearrangement joins TRBV25-1 to TRBJ1-2; D call uncertain. The V gene lost 2 bases and the J gene lost 8 bases, with 9 bases spanning the gap. The V gene's germline CDR1 is MGHDK and CDR2 SYGVNS. The CDR3 has 12 residues. CDR3 residues: CASSENWEGYTF. The DNA for the CDR3 is TGTGCCAGCAGTGAAAATTGGGAGGGCTACACCTTC.

Points on this clonotype: A single base separates this from a much larger clone, so it may be a read error. The chain combines TRBV6-2 or TRBV6-3 with TRBJ2-5, with 7 positions matching TRBD1. The length of the CDR3 is 13 residues. CDR1 and CDR2 (germline): MNHEY, SVGEGT. Unmatched junction bases numbered 14, after V lost 8 bases and J lost 11 bases. The CDR3 loop reads CASADRENNEQYF. The CDR3 bases are TGTGCCAGCGCTGACAGGGAAAACAATGAGCAGTACTTC.

V usage is TRBV11-1 and J usage is TRBJ2-1, with a weak D call TRBD1 (5 bases). The germline gives CDR1 SGHAT, CDR2 FQDESV (reference sequence). This CDR3 contains 13 residues. Trimming stripped 5 bases from V and 7 bases from J, with 12 bases between. CDR3 residues: CASSGTGLNEQFF. CDR3 in DNA: TGTGCCAGCAGCGGCACAGGTCTAAATGAGCAGTTCTTC.

This clonotype has more than one count but fewer than ten. This chain joins TRBV20-1 and TRBJ2-7; D gene unclear. The CDR3 runs to 15 residues. Trimming stripped 6 bases from V and 2 bases from J, with 20 bases between. CDR1 and CDR2 (germline): DFQATT, SNEGSKA (reference sequence). In DNA, the CDR3 is TGCAGTGCATACCTGAGGTCTGAGGTCCCCTACGAGCAGTACTTC. This translates into CSAYLRSEVPYEQYF.

Many counts were recorded for this clonotype. This sequence joins TRBV5-5 and TRBJ2-5, with 7 bases fitting TRBD2. The CDR3 totals 16 residues. V was clipped by 4 bases and J by 5 bases; unmatched bases: 14. Germline values: CDR1 SGHKS, CDR2 YYEKEE (reference sequence). CDR3 amino acids: CASSPTALGSGETQYF. CDR3 DNA: TGTGCCAGCAGCCCTACGGCTTTAGGTAGCGGGGAGACCCAGTACTTC.

This clonotype was seen just once. V usage is TRBV3-1 and J usage is TRBJ1-6; 9 bases are shared with TRBD1. In germline, CDR1 is LGHDT, CDR2 YNNKEL (reference sequence). CDR3 length: 16 amino acids. Germline trimming cut 4 bases from V and 7 bases from J; bases unmatched to any gene: 8. The CDR3 nucleotides are TGTGCCAGCAGCCGCATTCTAGGACAGGGGAATTCACCCCTCCACTTT. Encoded protein: CASSRILGQGNSPLHF.

This clonotype was counted a few times. The chain is built from TRBV11-2 and TRBJ2-4; TRBD1 aligns across 7 bases. Judging by the DNA end, TRBJ2-7 fits better; the J call may be wrong. CDR1 SGHAT and CDR2 FQNNGV come from the germline V gene. The CDR3 runs 14 residues. This chain's CDR3 is CASSLVVQGHEQYF. The DNA of the CDR3 is TGTGCCAGCAGCTTAGTAGTACAGGGGCACGAGCAGTACTTC.

The chain recombines TRBV9 with TRBJ1-1; 8 positions match TRBD1. The length of the CDR3 is 15 residues. J gave up 4 bases and V 0 bases, and 5 bases lay outside the gene matches. Germline CDR1 and CDR2: SGDLS and YYNGEE. This CDR3 is CASSVVTGVRTEAFF. CDR3 in DNA: TGTGCCAGCAGCGTAGTGACAGGGGTCCGCACTGAAGCTTTCTTT.

This chain uses TRBV5-1 with TRBJ2-2, with TRBD1 identical over 9 bases. The CDR3 covers 16 residues. The ends lost 4 bases at V and 3 bases at J; junction bases unmatched: 7. The germline gives CDR1 SGHRS, CDR2 YFSETQ. The CDR3: CASSPTTGGHTGELFF. The CDR3 coding sequence is TGCGCCAGCAGCCCTACGACAGGGGGGCACACCGGGGAGCTGTTTTTT.

V and J are TRBV7-2 and TRBJ2-1; possibly TRBD1 or TRBD2 for D (5 bases each). The V gene's germline CDR1 is SGHTA and CDR2 FQGNSA. The V gene lost 1 base and the J gene lost 9 bases, with 10 bases spanning the gap. The CDR3 sequence is 13 residues long. CDR3 sequence (DNA): TGTGCCAGCAGCTTAGGTCTAGGGACTGAGCAGTTCTTC. As protein: CASSLGLGTEQFF.

This clonotype appeared many times. The V gene is TRBV11-2, the J gene TRBJ2-1, with TRBD1 as a possible D gene (6 bases). Per the germline V gene, CDR1 is SGHAT and CDR2 is FQNNGV. Trimming removed 0 bases from V and 3 bases from J, with 9 bases in between. This CDR3 has 15 amino acids. The CDR3 DNA follows: TGTGCCAGCAGCTTAGAGCCGGACAGCTACAATGAGCAGTTCTTC. Translating gives CASSLEPDSYNEQFF.

V gene TRBV6-5 combines with J gene TRBJ2-2, with D possibly being TRBD2 (6 bases). There are 14 residues in the CDR3. V gave up 6 bases and J gave up 4 bases, with 12 bases separating them. Germline V lookup: CDR1 MNHEY, CDR2 SVGAGI. CDR3 amino acids: CASSRLVGTGELFF. In DNA form, the CDR3 reads TGTGCCAGCAGCCGACTAGTCGGCACCGGGGAGCTGTTTTTT.

This clonotype was picked up a small number of times. The chain recombines TRBV5-1 with TRBJ1-2; 7 nucleotides match TRBD1. The CDR3 consists of 13 residues. The germline V gene has CDR1 SGHRS and CDR2 YFSETQ. The trim removed 0 bases at V and 6 bases at J, leaving 2 bases unmatched. CDR3 sequence (DNA): TGCGCCAGCAGCTTGGCACAGGGGAATGGCTACACCTTC. It translates to CASSLAQGNGYTF.

This chain links TRBV6-5 with TRBJ2-3; unclear D gene. With 6 bases removed from V and 4 bases from J, the gap between germline ends came to 20 bases. The CDR3 consists of 16 residues. Germline V gives CDR1 MNHEY, CDR2 SVGAGI. The chain's CDR3 is CASRAGPTIAPDTQYF. CDR3 coding DNA: TGTGCCAGCAGAGCTGGACCCACAATAGCCCCAGATACGCAGTATTTT.